Below are 18 T cell receptor beta chains sequenced from a single sample in a study of T cells in Graves' hyperthyroidism and ophthalmopathy. Researchers took RNA transcripts and amplified the TCR beta CDR3 regions from them. A first-round RT-PCR of the TCR CDR3 used the HTBI primer set. One entry per CDR3 protein, called by TCRdb with MiXCR from the multiplex PCR reads. The sample contains hundreds of thousands of distinct CDR3 sequences, 13% to 15% of which appear only once. Material for sequencing was blood. The source of these receptors is a woman between 18 and 29 years old with Graves' hyperthyroidism.

For this clonotype: The conserved phenylalanine or tryptophan is not found at the CDR3 terminus, so this likely reflects a read error. The V and J genes are TRBV6-6 and TRBJ2-3; D is unclear. The CDR3 length is 15 residues. Germline V gene data show CDR1 as MNHNY and CDR2 as SVGAGI (reference sequence). Trimming shortened V by 2 bases and J by 2 bases, and 11 bases separated the two germline ends. The CDR3 is CASSYAGKVTDTQYL. The CDR3 DNA follows: TGTGCCAGCAGTTACGCTGGTAAAGTCACAGATACGCAGTATCTT.

In its sample, this clonotype was seen many times. A single base separates this from a much larger clone, so it may be a read error. The chain joins TRBV27 to TRBJ2-3, with D perhaps TRBD2 (5 bases). The germline V and J ends were trimmed by 6 bases and 6 bases, with 10 bases remaining between them. This CDR3 is 12 amino acids long. The germline V gene has CDR1 MNHEY and CDR2 SMNVEV (reference sequence). The CDR3 DNA follows: TGTGCCAGCAGCCAAAGAGGGGATACGCAGTATTTT. It codes for CASSQRGDTQYF.

This clonotype was detected only a few times. The junction does not match germline at one end; this may be a read error. The genes are TRBV7-2 and TRBJ2-1; the match to TRBD2 covers 14 bases. The CDR3 length is 18 residues. Per the germline V gene, CDR1 is SGHTA and CDR2 is FQGNSA. In DNA, the CDR3 is TGTGCCAGCAGCTTTCGGACTAGCGGGAGGCGCCCCTACAATGGGCAGTTCTTC. Translation gives CASSFRTSGRRPYNGQFF.

The chain links TRBV3-1 to TRBJ2-1; D call uncertain. Germline V gene lookup returns CDR1 LGHDT and CDR2 YNNKEL (reference sequence). The CDR3 spans 12 residues. V was trimmed by 1 base and J by 10 bases, leaving 8 bases between them. The CDR3 protein is CASSQVDAEQFF. In nucleotides, the CDR3 is TGTGCCAGCAGCCAAGTAGACGCCGAGCAGTTCTTC.

This clonotype showed up just a few times. The chain links TRBV15 to TRBJ2-3, with D uncertain. V lost 8 bases and J 6 bases, leaving 18 bases between the germline ends. Germline CDR1 and CDR2: LNHNV and YYDKDF (reference sequence). This CDR3 comprises 14 residues. CDR3 in DNA: TGTGCCACCTACAGCCCTCACCGGCCGGATACGCAGTATTTT. This codes for CATYSPHRPDTQYF.

There are many counts of this clonotype. V and J are TRBV20-1 and TRBJ1-2; TRBD1 aligns across 12 bases. The junction had 10 bases not matched to a gene; V was cut back by 3 bases and J by 8 bases. The CDR3 runs 15 residues. Germline CDR1 reads DFQATT; CDR2 reads SNEGSKA (reference sequence). This CDR3 reads CSARAAGQGARGYTF. CDR3 in DNA: TGCAGTGCTAGGGCAGCGGGACAGGGGGCGCGAGGCTACACCTTC.

Ten or more counts support this clonotype. The chain is built from TRBV10-3 and TRBJ2-3; 7 bases map to TRBD2. Germline CDR1 reads ENHRY; CDR2 reads SYGVKD. J was trimmed by 2 bases and V by 0 bases; bases with no gene match: 5. CDR3 length equals 16 residues. DNA for the CDR3: TGTGCCATCAGTGAGTCTCCTAGCGGATTCACAGATACGCAGTATTTT. Translated: CAISESPSGFTDTQYF.

This clonotype appeared many times. The V call is TRBV7-2, the J call TRBJ2-1; D not certain. Trimming cost V 0 bases and J 4 bases, with 16 bases left between them. Germline values: CDR1 SGHTA, CDR2 FQGNSA. The CDR3 length is 17 residues. The CDR3 region has the DNA TGTGCCAGCAGCTTAGCGCCCGATTGGGCTTCGTACAATGAGCAGTTCTTC. Residues: CASSLAPDWASYNEQFF.

This clonotype has only a few counts. A much larger clone differs from this one at a single base, so this may be a read error. This rearrangement joins TRBV11-2 to TRBJ1-1; D unresolved. Looked up from germline, CDR1 is SGHAT and CDR2 is FQNNGV. There are 11 residues in the CDR3. CDR3 DNA sequence: TGTGCCAGCGGGCGGAACGCTGAAGCTTTCTTT. It yields the protein CASGRNAEAFF.

This clonotype was seen at least ten times. The chain employs TRBV12-3 or TRBV12-4 and TRBJ2-4; D gene ambiguous. The length of the CDR3 is 14 residues. Trimming pared 7 bases from V and 7 bases from J, leaving 17 bases between. The DNA for the CDR3 is TGTGCCAGCACCATAGGGCAGCCCCTCAACATTCAGTACTTC. This encodes CASTIGQPLNIQYF.

This clonotype has a handful of counts. The gene calls are TRBV5-1 and TRBJ2-1; weak D call: TRBD2 (6 bases). This CDR3 has 14 residues. Germline CDR1 and CDR2: SGHRS and YFSETQ. With 4 bases removed from V and 8 bases from J, the gap between germline ends came to 16 bases. The CDR3 is CASSPLNWGDEQFF. DNA of the CDR3: TGCGCCAGCAGCCCTCTAAACTGGGGGGATGAGCAGTTCTTC.

This clonotype was counted only a few times. The chain recombines TRBV6-6 with TRBJ2-3, with a possible D match to TRBD1 (6 bases). Looked up from germline, CDR1 is MNHNY and CDR2 is SVGAGI (reference sequence). This CDR3 has 15 amino acids. The V end lost 2 bases, the J end lost 1 base, and 10 bases lay between the germline ends. The CDR3 sequence: CASSYTRQGTDTQYF. CDR3 sequence (DNA): TGTGCCAGCAGTTACACGAGACAGGGCACAGATACGCAGTATTTT.

This clonotype was seen ten or more times. The chain carries TRBV20-1 and TRBJ2-3, with TRBD1 as a possible D gene (6 bases). The CDR3 runs to 14 residues. Trimming left V 6 bases short and J 1 base short, with 14 bases between. Germline CDR1 and CDR2: DFQATT and SNEGSKA (reference sequence). CDR3 bases: TGCAGTGCCCCCGTCCGGACAGGCACAGATACGCAGTATTTT. Its protein is CSAPVRTGTDTQYF.

This clonotype came up once. The gene calls are TRBV4-1 and TRBJ2-7; D remains ambiguous. This CDR3 contains 15 residues. V lost 0 bases, J lost 6 bases, and 15 bases lay in between. CDR1 is MGHRA, CDR2 YSYEKL, per germline. DNA of the CDR3: TGCGCCAGCAGCCAAGATCCCGGGCCACTTTTCGAGCAGTACTTC. Residues: CASSQDPGPLFEQYF.

Many counts were recorded for this clonotype. The chain has TRBV6-1 and TRBJ2-3; weak D call: TRBD1 (5 bases). The CDR3 covers 12 residues. Trimming removed 6 bases at V and 5 bases at J, with 9 bases between. The germline gives CDR1 MNHNS, CDR2 SASEGT. The CDR3 bases are TGTGCCAGCAGCCGTGACAGAGATACGCAGTATTTT. Translated, it gives CASSRDRDTQYF.

This clonotype was observed a handful of times. This chain links TRBV6-1 with TRBJ2-7; the D call may be TRBD1 or TRBD2 (6 bases each). Looked up from germline, CDR1 is MNHNS and CDR2 is SASEGT. This CDR3 is 14 amino acids long. Trimming took off 1 base at V and 7 bases at J, with 14 bases between the two ends. In nucleotides, the CDR3 is TGTGCCAGCAGTGAAGGGACAGTTGCGGGAGAGCAGTACTTC. The encoded protein is CASSEGTVAGEQYF.

This clonotype was detected ten times or more. The chain joins TRBV7-2 to TRBJ2-1, with D possibly matching TRBD1 (6 bases). The CDR3 runs to 15 residues. The V and J ends lost 5 bases and 2 bases respectively, with 13 bases between them. CDR1 and CDR2 from the germline V gene are SGHTA and FQGNSA. The CDR3 spells CASSPDRGAYNEQFF. For the CDR3, the DNA is TGTGCCAGCAGCCCGGACAGAGGTGCCTACAATGAGCAGTTCTTC.

Only a few counts were recorded for this clonotype. This chain links TRBV19 with TRBJ1-5, with TRBD1 matching 7 bases. The germline V gene has CDR1 LNHDA and CDR2 SQIVND (reference sequence). CDR3 length: 15 residues. V gave up 6 bases and J gave up 3 bases; unmatched junction bases: 8. Here the CDR3 reads CASRKQGTINQPQHF. CDR3 nucleotide sequence: TGTGCCAGTAGGAAACAGGGGACTATCAATCAGCCCCAGCATTTT.